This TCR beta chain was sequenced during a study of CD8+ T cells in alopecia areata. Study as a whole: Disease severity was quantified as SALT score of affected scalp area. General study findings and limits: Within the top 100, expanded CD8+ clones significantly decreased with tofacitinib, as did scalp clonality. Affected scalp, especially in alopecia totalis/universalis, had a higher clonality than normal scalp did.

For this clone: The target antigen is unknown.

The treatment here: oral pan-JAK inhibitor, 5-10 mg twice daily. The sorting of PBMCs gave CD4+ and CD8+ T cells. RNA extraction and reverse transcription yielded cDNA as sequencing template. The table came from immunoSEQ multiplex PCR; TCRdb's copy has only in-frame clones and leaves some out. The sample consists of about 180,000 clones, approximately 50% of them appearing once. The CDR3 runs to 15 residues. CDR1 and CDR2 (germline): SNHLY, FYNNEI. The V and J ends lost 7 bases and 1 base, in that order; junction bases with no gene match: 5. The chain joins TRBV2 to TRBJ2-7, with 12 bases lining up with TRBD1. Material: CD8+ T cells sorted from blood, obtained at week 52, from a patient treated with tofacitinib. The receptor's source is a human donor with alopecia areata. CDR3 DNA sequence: TGTGCCAGCAACCCGGGACAGGGGGCTTCCTACGAGCAGTACTTC. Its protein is CASNPGQGASYEQYF.